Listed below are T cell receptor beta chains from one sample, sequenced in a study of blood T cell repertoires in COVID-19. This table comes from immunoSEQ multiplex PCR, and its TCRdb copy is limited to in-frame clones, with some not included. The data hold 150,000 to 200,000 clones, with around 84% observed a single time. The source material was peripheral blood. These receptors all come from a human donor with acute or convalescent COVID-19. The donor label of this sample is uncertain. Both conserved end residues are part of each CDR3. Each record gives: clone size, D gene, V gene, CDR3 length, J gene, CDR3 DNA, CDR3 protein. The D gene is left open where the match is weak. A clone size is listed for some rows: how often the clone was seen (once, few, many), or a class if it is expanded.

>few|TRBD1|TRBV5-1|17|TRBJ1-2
TGCGCCAGCAGCTTGATCTCAACAGGGGGCTCACTCTATGGCTACACCTTC
CASSLISTGGSLYGYTF
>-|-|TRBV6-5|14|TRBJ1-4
TGTGCCAGCAGTCCAGGGATCCCGATTGGGAAACTGTTTTTT
CASSPGIPIGKLFF
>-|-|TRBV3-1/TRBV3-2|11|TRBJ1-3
TGTGCCAGCAGCCTCAAAAACACCATATATTTT
CASSLKNTIYF
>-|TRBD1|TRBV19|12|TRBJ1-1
TGTGCCAGTAGTACAGGGGGCTCTGAAGCTTTCTTT
CASSTGGSEAFF
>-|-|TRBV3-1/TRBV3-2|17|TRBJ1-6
TGTGCCAGCAGCCAAGTAGCCAGAGCGGGGAAACTCACACCCCTCCACTTT
CASSQVARAGKLTPLHF
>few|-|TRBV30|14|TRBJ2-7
TGTGCCTGGAGGGGACTCTCCGATAACTACGAGCAGTACTTC
CAWRGLSDNYEQYF
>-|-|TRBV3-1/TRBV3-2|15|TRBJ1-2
TGTGCCAGCAGCCCTGGACAGCGTTACTTCTATGGCTACACCTTC
CASSPGQRYFYGYTF
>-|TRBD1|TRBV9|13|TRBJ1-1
TGTGCCAGCAGCGTATCGGGGACAGTTGAAGCTTTCTTT
CASSVSGTVEAFF
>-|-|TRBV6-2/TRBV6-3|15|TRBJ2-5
TGTGCCAGCAGTTACCGTACCCGGGACCAAGAGACCCAGTACTTC
CASSYRTRDQETQYF
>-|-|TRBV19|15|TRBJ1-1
TGTGCCAGTAGTTCTCCGGGACTGGGCAACACTGAAGCTTTCTTT
CASSSPGLGNTEAFF
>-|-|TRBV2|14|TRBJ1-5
TGTGCCTGTCACCTGGAGGGGTTTAATCAGCCCCAGCATTTT
CACHLEGFNQPQHF
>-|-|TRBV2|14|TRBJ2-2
TGTGCCAGCAAACTACTAGGAACGACCGGGGAGCTGTTTTTT
CASKLLGTTGELFF
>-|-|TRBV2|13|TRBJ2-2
TGTGCCAGCAGGCGAGGTGTAACCGGGGAGCTGTTTTTT
CASRRGVTGELFF
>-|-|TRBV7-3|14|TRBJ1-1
TGTGCCAGCAGCCCCAGGGGCAGGGTGACTGAAGCTTTCTTT
CASSPRGRVTEAFF
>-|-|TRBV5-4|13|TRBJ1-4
TGTGCCAGCAGCTTAACAGTTAATGAAAAACTGTTTTTT
CASSLTVNEKLFF
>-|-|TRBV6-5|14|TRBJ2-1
TGTGCCAGCAGTAGCGGTCTTTCGGGAAATGAGCAGTTCTTC
CASSSGLSGNEQFF
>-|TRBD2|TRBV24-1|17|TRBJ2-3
TGTGCCACCTCCGAGGCGAGCGGGGGGCCAAACACAGATACGCAGTATTTT
CATSEASGGPNTDTQYF
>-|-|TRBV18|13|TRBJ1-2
TGTGCCAGCTCAGGCTCGGACAGCTATGGCTACACCTTC
CASSGSDSYGYTF
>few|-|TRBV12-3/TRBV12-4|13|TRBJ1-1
TGTGCCAGCAGTCAAAACAGGAACACTGAAGCTTTCTTT
CASSQNRNTEAFF
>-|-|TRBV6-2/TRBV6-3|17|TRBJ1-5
TGTGCCAGCAGTTACTCGGTTGGCGGAATTAGCAATCAGCCCCAGCATTTT
CASSYSVGGISNQPQHF
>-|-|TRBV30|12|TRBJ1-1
TGTGCCTTACGCGACAGGCACACTGAAGCTTTCTTT
CALRDRHTEAFF
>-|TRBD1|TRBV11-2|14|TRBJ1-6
TGTGCCAGCAGCTTAGACCCAGGGGGATCACCCCTCCACTTT
CASSLDPGGSPLHF
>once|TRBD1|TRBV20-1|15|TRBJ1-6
TGCAGTGCTAGTTCATCCGGGACAGGGAATTCACCCCTCCACTTT
CSASSSGTGNSPLHF
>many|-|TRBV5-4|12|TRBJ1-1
TGTGCCAGCAGCTCAACAGGGTTTGAAGCTTTCTTT
CASSSTGFEAFF
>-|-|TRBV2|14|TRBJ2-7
TGTGCCAGCAGCCTGGACCCCGGGACCTACGAGCAGTACTTC
CASSLDPGTYEQYF
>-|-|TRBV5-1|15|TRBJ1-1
TGCGCCAGCAGCCCTACCATGGGGGCGAGTACTGAAGCTTTCTTT
CASSPTMGASTEAFF
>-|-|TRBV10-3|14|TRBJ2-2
TGTGCCATCAGGCGGGATCCGAACACCGGGGAGCTGTTTTTT
CAIRRDPNTGELFF
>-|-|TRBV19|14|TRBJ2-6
TGTGCCAGTAGTTCCCGTGTGGGGGCCAACGTCCTGACTTTC
CASSSRVGANVLTF
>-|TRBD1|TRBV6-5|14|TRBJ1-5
TGTGCCAGCAGCCTGACAGGGGCCAATCAGCCCCAGCATTTT
CASSLTGANQPQHF
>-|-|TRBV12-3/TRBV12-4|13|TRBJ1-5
TGTGCCAGCAGTTTTCGGGGAAGTCAGCCCCAGCATTTT
CASSFRGSQPQHF
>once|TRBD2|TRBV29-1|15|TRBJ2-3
TGCAGCGTTGGGGAGTTAGCGGGGGGCCTAGATACGCAGTATTTT
CSVGELAGGLDTQYF
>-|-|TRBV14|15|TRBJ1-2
TGTGCCAGCAGCCAAGCCCGACAGGACAACTATGGCTACACCTTC
CASSQARQDNYGYTF
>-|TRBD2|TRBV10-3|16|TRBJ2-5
TGTGCCATCAGCGCTAGCGGGGGCCTAAACCAAGAGACCCAGTACTTC
CAISASGGLNQETQYF
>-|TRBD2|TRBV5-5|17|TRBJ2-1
TGTGCCAGCAGCTTAGAAATTACTAGCGGGGGGGCCGATGAGCAGTTCTTC
CASSLEITSGGADEQFF
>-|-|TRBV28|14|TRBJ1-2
TGTGCCAGCAGGTTGGTCCTAGCAGCCTATGGCTACACCTTC
CASRLVLAAYGYTF
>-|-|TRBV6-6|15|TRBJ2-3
TGTGCCAGCGATGGGGCCTCCCTTACCACAGATACGCAGTATTTT
CASDGASLTTDTQYF
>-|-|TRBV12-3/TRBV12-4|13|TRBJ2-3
TGTGCCAGCAGTTTCGGACTTACTGATACGCAGTATTTT
CASSFGLTDTQYF
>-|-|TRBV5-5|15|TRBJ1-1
TGTGCCAGCAGCTTGATGATGGGGGGAAACACTGAAGCTTTCTTT
CASSLMMGGNTEAFF
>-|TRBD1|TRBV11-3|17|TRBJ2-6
TGTGCCAGCACCCCGGGACAGGGGGCCGCCGGGGCCAACGTCCTGACTTTC
CASTPGQGAAGANVLTF
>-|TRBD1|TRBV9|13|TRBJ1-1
TGTGCCAGCAGCGCAAGGACAGGGTTTGAAGCTTTCTTT
CASSARTGFEAFF
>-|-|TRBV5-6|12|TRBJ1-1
TGTGCCAGCAGCTCTGGGCCAGTCAGGGCTTTCTTT
CASSSGPVRAFF
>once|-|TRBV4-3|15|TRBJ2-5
TGCGCCAGCAGCCAAAGTGGTGGCGGCCAAGAGACCCAGTACTTC
CASSQSGGGQETQYF
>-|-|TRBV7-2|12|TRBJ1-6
TGTGCCAGCAGCTTAGAAAGCGCACCCCTCCACTTT
CASSLESAPLHF
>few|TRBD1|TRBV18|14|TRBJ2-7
TGTGCCAGCTCAATGGGACAGGAATTCTACGAGCAGTACTTC
CASSMGQEFYEQYF
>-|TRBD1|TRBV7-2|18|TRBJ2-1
TGTGCCAGCAGCTTAGCAGGGACAGGCACGCTCGGGCTCAATGAGCAGTTCTTC
CASSLAGTGTLGLNEQFF
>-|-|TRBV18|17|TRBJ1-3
TGTGCCAGCTCGCCCCCGCGTGCGGGGTCGGGTGGAAACACCATATATTTT
CASSPPRAGSGGNTIYF
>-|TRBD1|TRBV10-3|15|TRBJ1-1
TGTGCCATCAGGCGGGACAGGGGGCAGAACACTGAAGCTTTCTTT
CAIRRDRGQNTEAFF
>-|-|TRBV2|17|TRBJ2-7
TGTGCCAGCAGTGAAGCGCGTCGGGTTCAGAGCTCCTACGAGCAGTACTTC
CASSEARRVQSSYEQYF
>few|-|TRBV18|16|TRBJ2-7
TGTGCCAGCTCTCCAGCCAGGGGAGGGGCAGGCTACGAGCAGTACTTC
CASSPARGGAGYEQYF
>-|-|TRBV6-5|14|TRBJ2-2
TGTGCCAGCAGTCGGGTCTCCAACACCGGGGAGCTGTTTTTT
CASSRVSNTGELFF
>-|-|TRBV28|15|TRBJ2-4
TGTGCCAGCAGGGGTGGGGGGGCAGCCAAAAACATTCAGTACTTC
CASRGGGAAKNIQYF
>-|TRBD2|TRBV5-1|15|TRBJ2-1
TGCGCCAGCAGCCGGACTAGCGGGGGGGCCAATGAGCAGTTCTTC
CASSRTSGGANEQFF
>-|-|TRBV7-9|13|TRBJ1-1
TGTGCCAGCAGCTTAGAGGGGAAAACTGAAGCTTTCTTT
CASSLEGKTEAFF
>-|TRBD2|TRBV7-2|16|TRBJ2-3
TGTGCCAGCAGCCCCACTAGCGGGGGCGCCACAGATACGCAGTATTTT
CASSPTSGGATDTQYF
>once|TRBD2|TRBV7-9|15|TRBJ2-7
TGTGCCAGCATAACCCTAGCGGGTCCCTCCTACGAGCAGTACTTC
CASITLAGPSYEQYF
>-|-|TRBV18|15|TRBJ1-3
TGTGCCAGCTCACAAGGAGGGAAACCACTAAACACCATATATTTT
CASSQGGKPLNTIYF
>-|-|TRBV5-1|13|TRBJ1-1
TGCGCCAGCAGCTTGGCAGGGAAGACTGAAGCTTTCTTT
CASSLAGKTEAFF
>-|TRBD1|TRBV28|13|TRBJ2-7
TGTGCCAGCAGTATGGGGACAGGGCGTGGGCAGTACTTC
CASSMGTGRGQYF
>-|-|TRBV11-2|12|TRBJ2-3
TGTGCCAGCAGCTTATACACAGATACGCAGTATTTT
CASSLYTDTQYF
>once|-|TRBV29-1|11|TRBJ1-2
TGCAGCGTTGACAGGAACTATGGCTACACCTTC
CSVDRNYGYTF